Listed here is a single T cell receptor beta chain. Its antigen remains unknown. The sample belongs to a study of blood T cells in healthy people across ages. Whole-study findings and limits: Naive T cell percentage showed a strong correlation with the diversity of TCR beta.

The use of a sample-barcoded 5' primer and a J-beta primer mix characterized a second PCR of roughly 6 to 11 cycles. TCRdb recomputed calls from the 5' RACE reads with MiXCR, one row per CDR3 protein. The table has 1.5 million to 1.8 million distinct CDR3 sequences, around 40% seen once. Germline loops: CDR1 SQVTM, CDR2 ANQGSEA. This CDR3 region has 13 residues. Trimming took 4 bases from V and 3 from J; bases not matched to a gene: 6. This chain connects TRBV29-1 to TRBJ2-7, with 7 bases lining up with TRBD1. The TCR was taken from a woman aged 18-29 years in good health. The sample consisted of blood. The CDR3 DNA follows: TGCAGCGTTGTGGTTAGGGACAGCTACGAGCAGTACTTC. This sequence encodes CSVVVRDSYEQYF.